This T cell receptor beta chain was retrieved from a study of blood T cells in healthy people across ages. Sample-barcoded 5' priming and a J-beta primer mix drove a second PCR of 7 to 11 cycles. TCRdb recomputed calls from the 5' RACE reads with MiXCR, one row per CDR3 protein. The sample gives 1.5 million or so distinct CDR3 sequences, approximately 40% of which show up once; roughly 7.9% is in the top ten. Notes on the study in general: TCR beta diversity, measured per million T cells, fell in a roughly linear way with age. More naive CD4+ cells and higher diversity were found in long-lived than in aged donors.

The CDR3 totals 13 residues. V dropped 8 bases and J dropped 2 bases, with 13 bases sitting between them. The germline V gene encodes CDR1 MNHEY and CDR2 SMNVEV (reference sequence). This clonotype turned up a few times. Its antigen is unidentified. The chain combines TRBV27 with TRBJ2-7; no firm D call. The receptor was isolated from a woman aged 18-29 years in good health. The source material was blood. The CDR3 DNA is TGTGCCAGCTCAGGCAGGCTAACCTACGAGCAGTACTTC. This encodes CASSGRLTYEQYF.